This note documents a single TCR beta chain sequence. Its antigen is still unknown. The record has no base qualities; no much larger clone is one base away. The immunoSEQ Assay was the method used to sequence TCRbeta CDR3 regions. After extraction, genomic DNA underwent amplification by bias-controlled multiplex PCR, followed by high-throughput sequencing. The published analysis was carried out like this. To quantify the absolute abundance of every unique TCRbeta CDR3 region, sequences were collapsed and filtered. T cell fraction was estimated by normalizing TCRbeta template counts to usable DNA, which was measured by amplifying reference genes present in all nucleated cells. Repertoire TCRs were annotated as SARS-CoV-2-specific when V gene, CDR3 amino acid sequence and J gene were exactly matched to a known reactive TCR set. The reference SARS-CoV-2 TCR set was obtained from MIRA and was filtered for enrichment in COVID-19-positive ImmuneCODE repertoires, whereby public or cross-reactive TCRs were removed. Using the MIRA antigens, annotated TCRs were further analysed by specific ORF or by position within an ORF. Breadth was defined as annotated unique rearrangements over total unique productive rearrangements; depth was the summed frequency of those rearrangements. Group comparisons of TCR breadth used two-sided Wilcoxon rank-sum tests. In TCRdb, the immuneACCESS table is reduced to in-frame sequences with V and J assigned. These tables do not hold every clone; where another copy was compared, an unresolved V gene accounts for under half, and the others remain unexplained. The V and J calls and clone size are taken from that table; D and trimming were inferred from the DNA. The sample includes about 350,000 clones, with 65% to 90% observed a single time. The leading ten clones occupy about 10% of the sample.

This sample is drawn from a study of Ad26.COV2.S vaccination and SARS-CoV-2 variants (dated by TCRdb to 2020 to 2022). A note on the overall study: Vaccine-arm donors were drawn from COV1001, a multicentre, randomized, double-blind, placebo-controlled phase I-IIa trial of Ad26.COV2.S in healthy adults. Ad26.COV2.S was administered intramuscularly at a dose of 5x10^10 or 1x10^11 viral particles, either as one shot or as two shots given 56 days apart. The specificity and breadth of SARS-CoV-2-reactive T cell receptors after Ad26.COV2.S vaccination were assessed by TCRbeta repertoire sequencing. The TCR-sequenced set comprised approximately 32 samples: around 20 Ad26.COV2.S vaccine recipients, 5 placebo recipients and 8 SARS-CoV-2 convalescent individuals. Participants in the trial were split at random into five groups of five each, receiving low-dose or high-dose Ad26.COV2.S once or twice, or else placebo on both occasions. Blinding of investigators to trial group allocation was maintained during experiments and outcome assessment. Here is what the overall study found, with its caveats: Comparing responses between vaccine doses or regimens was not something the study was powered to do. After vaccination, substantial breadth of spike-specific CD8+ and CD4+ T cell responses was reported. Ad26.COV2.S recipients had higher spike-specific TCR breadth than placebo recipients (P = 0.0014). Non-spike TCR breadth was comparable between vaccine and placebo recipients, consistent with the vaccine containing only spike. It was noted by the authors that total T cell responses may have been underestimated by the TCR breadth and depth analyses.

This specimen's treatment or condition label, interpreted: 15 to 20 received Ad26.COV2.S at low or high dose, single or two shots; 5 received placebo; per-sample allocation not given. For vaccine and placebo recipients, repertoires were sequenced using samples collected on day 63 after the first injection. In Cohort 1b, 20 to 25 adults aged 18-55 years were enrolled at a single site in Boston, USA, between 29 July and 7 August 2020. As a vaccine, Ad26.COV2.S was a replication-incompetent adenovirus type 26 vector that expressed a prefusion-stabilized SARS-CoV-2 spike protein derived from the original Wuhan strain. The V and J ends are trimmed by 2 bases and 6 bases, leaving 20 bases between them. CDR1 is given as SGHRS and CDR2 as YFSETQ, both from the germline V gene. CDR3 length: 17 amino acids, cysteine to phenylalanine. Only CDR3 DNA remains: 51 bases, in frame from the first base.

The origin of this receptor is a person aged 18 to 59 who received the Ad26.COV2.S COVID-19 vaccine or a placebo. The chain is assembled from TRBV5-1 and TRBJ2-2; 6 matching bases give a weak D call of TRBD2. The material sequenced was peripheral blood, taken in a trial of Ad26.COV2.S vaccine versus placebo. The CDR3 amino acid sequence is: CASSFTPGETLSGELFF. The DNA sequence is TGCGCCAGCAGCTTCACGCCGGGAGAGACCCTATCCGGGGAGCTGTTTTTT.